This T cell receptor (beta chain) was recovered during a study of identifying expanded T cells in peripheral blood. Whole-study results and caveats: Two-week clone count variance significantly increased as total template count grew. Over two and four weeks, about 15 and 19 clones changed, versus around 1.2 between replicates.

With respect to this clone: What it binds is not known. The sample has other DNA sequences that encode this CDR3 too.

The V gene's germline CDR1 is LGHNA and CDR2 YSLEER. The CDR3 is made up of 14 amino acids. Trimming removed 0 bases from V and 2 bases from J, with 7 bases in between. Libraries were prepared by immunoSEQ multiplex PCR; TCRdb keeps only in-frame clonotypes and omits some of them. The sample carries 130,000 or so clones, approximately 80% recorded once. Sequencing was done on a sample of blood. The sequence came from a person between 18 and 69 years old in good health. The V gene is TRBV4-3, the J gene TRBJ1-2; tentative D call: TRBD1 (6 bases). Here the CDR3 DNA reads TGCGCCAGCAGCCAAGATAGGGGGAACTATGGCTACACCTTC. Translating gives CASSQDRGNYGYTF.